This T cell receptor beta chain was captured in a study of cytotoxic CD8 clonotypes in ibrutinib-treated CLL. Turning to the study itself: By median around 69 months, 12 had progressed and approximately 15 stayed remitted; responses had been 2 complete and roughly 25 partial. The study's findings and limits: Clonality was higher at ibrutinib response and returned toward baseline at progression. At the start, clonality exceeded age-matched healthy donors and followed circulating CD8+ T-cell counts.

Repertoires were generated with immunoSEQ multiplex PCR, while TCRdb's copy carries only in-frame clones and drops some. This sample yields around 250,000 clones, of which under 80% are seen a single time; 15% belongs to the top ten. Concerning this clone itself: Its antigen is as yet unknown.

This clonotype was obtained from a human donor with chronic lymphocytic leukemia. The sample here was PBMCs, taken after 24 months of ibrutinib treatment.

The CDR3 protein is CATSQGAFNSPLHF. The CDR3 bases are TGTGCCACCTCACAGGGGGCTTTTAATTCACCCCTCCACTTT. V is TRBV2 and J is TRBJ1-6; TRBD1 matches at 9 bases. Trimming cost V 10 bases and J 6 bases; bases outside gene matches: 7. The germline CDR1 and CDR2 sequences are SNHLY and FYNNEI. CDR3 size: 14 residues.